Presented here are 13 T cell receptor beta chains from one specimen sequenced in a study of OX40 agonist ivuxolimab in advanced cancers. Only in-frame clones appear in the TCRdb table, and some are missing; sequencing was by immunoSEQ multiplex PCR. The data contain about 48,000 clones, 80% to 90% of them singletons. The sequencing used CD4+ or CD8+ T cells sorted from blood, collected in a trial of the OX40 agonist ivuxolimab. All receptors come from an adult with an advanced solid tumor such as melanoma, head and neck, liver or kidney cancer.

As concerns this clone: This CDR3 is also generated by other DNA sequences in the sample. The chain couples TRBV4-1 to TRBJ2-6; 7 bases are a match to TRBD1. This CDR3 is 18 amino acids long. With 5 bases clipped from V and 0 bases from J, the junction kept 10 bases outside the gene matches. Per germline, CDR1 MGHRA and CDR2 YSYEKL. The CDR3 DNA is TGCGCCAGCAGCACCTCGACAGGGACGACCTCTGGGGCCAACGTCCTGACTTTC. Its protein is CASSTSTGTTSGANVLTF.

The chain joins TRBV6-5 to TRBJ1-1; the D is unclear. Trimming removed 0 bases from V and 5 bases from J, with 13 bases in between. The V gene's germline CDR1 is MNHEY and CDR2 SVGAGI. The CDR3 sequence is 15 residues long. CDR3 nucleotides: TGTGCCAGCAGTTACTCGGGCCCTCTAGGGACTGAAGCTTTCTTT. It yields the protein CASSYSGPLGTEAFF.

This chain joins TRBV5-6 and TRBJ2-7, with D perhaps assigned TRBD1 or TRBD2 (7 bases each). V shed 4 bases and J shed 4 bases, with 12 bases lying between them. Germline values: CDR1 SGHDT, CDR2 YYEEEE. The CDR3 runs 13 residues. CDR3 sequence: CASSRGDRYEQYF. CDR3 nucleotides: TGTGCCAGCAGCCGGGGGGACAGATACGAGCAGTACTTC. Based on the CDR3 plus reference TRBV5-6 and TRBJ2-7, the full variable domain is DAGVTQSPTHLIKTRGQQVTLRCSPKSGHDTVSWYQQALGQGPQFIFQYYEEEERQRGNFPDRFSGHQFPNYSSELNVNALLLGDSALYLCASSRGDRYEQYFGPGTRLTVT.

V gene TRBV6-6 combines with J gene TRBJ2-4, with TRBD1 matching 7 bases. The V gene's germline CDR1 is MNHNY and CDR2 SVGAGI (reference sequence). The J segment lost 0 bases and the V segment lost 7 bases, leaving 9 bases of the junction unmatched. This CDR3 has 16 residues. In DNA, the CDR3 is TGTGCCAGCACCCAGAGGGACAGAGTAGCCAAAAACATTCAGTACTTC. Its translation is CASTQRDRVAKNIQYF.

The rearrangement uses TRBV6-1 and TRBJ2-1, with no clear D. V lost 4 bases to trimming and J lost 0 bases, with 10 bases between them. The V gene's germline CDR1 is MNHNS and CDR2 SASEGT. The CDR3 contains 15 residues. The DNA of the CDR3 is TGTGCCAGCAGTGTTATATTAAGCTCCTACAATGAGCAGTTCTTC. Translation gives CASSVILSSYNEQFF.

This clone was picked up a small number of times. This rearrangement joins TRBV25-1 to TRBJ2-1; 7 bases are shared with TRBD2. V shed 6 bases, J shed 6 bases, and the junction held 5 bases outside the gene matches. CDR3 length equals 13 residues. Germline values: CDR1 MGHDK, CDR2 SYGVNS. The CDR3 sequence is CASSGGLPNEQFF. The CDR3 coding sequence is TGTGCCAGCAGCGGGGGGTTACCCAATGAGCAGTTCTTC.

This chain joins TRBV5-5 and TRBJ2-7, with D possibly matching TRBD1 (5 bases). The CDR3 extends over 14 amino acids. CDR1 SGHKS and CDR2 YYEKEE come from the germline V gene (reference sequence). V lost 0 bases, J lost 0 bases, and 7 bases lay in between. CDR3 sequence: CASSLADSSYEQYF. CDR3 DNA sequence: TGTGCCAGCAGCTTGGCCGACAGCTCCTACGAGCAGTACTTC.

In the case of this clone: One end of the junction varies from germline; a read error may be responsible. This chain uses TRBV28 with TRBJ2-7; 10 nucleotides align to TRBD2. The CDR3 sequence is 18 residues long. Germline V lookup: CDR1 MDHEN, CDR2 SYDVKM. CDR3 sequence reads: CVSTSLLAEASGSHEQYF. The CDR3 coding sequence is TGTGTCAGCACTTCACTCCTTGCCGAGGCTAGCGGGAGCCACGAGCAGTACTTC.

The V call is TRBV7-9, the J call TRBJ2-7, with D perhaps TRBD1 (5 bases). Germline V gene lookup returns CDR1 SEHNR and CDR2 FQNEAQ (reference sequence). The length of the CDR3 is 13 residues. V was trimmed by 5 bases and J by 0 bases, leaving 8 bases between them. CDR3: CASSRQSSYEQYF. The DNA of the CDR3 is TGTGCCAGCAGCCGACAGAGCTCCTACGAGCAGTACTTC. Supplemented by reference TRBV7-9 and TRBJ2-7, the full variable domain reads DTGVSQNPRHKITKRGQNVTFRCDPISEHNRLYWYRQTLGQGPEFLTYFQNEAQLEKSRLLSDRFSAERPKGSFSTLEIQRTEQGDSAMYLCASSRQSSYEQYFGPGTRLTVT.

This chain connects TRBV19 to TRBJ2-3, with TRBD2 matching 7 bases. The germline V gene has CDR1 LNHDA and CDR2 SQIVND (reference sequence). Trimming cost V 6 bases and J 4 bases; bases outside gene matches: 13. The CDR3 extends over 16 amino acids. The CDR3: CASRNRQGGPADTQYF. The CDR3 bases are TGTGCCAGTAGGAATAGGCAGGGAGGGCCCGCAGATACGCAGTATTTT. The full variable domain, in which reference TRBV19 and TRBJ2-3 provide the parts outside the CDR3, is DGGITQSPKYLFRKEGQNVTLSCEQNLNHDAMYWYRQDPGQGLRLIYYSQIVNDFQKGDIAEGYSVSREKKESFPLTVTSAQKNPTAFYLCASRNRQGGPADTQYFGPGTRLTVL.

The chain uses TRBV7-9 and TRBJ2-7; TRBD1 aligns across 11 bases. The CDR3 has 14 residues. The germline V gene encodes CDR1 SEHNR and CDR2 FQNEAQ (reference sequence). Trimming at V came to 7 bases and at J to 5 bases, leaving 7 bases not matched to a gene. CDR3 sequence (DNA): TGTGCCAGCACCGGACAGGGGGCAGTGGACGAGCAGTACTTC. It is translated as CASTGQGAVDEQYF.

In its sample, this clone was seen once. V usage is TRBV6-6 and J usage is TRBJ2-3; 7 bases are shared with TRBD1. V was clipped by 5 bases and J by 1 base; unmatched bases: 9. Germline lookup yields CDR1 MNHNY and CDR2 SVGAGI (reference sequence). The CDR3 sequence is 16 residues long. CDR3 protein: CASSATGQDGTDTQYF. CDR3 DNA: TGTGCCAGCAGTGCTACCGGACAGGACGGCACAGATACGCAGTATTTT.

The genes are TRBV5-1 and TRBJ2-1; D tentatively fits TRBD1 or TRBD2 (5 bases each). Germline V gene lookup returns CDR1 SGHRS and CDR2 YFSETQ. With 3 bases removed from V and 4 bases from J, the gap between germline ends came to 17 bases. The CDR3 is 16 amino acids. The CDR3 loop reads CASSSTRGEGYNEQFF. The CDR3 DNA sequence: TGCGCCAGCAGCTCAACTAGGGGCGAGGGATACAATGAGCAGTTCTTC.